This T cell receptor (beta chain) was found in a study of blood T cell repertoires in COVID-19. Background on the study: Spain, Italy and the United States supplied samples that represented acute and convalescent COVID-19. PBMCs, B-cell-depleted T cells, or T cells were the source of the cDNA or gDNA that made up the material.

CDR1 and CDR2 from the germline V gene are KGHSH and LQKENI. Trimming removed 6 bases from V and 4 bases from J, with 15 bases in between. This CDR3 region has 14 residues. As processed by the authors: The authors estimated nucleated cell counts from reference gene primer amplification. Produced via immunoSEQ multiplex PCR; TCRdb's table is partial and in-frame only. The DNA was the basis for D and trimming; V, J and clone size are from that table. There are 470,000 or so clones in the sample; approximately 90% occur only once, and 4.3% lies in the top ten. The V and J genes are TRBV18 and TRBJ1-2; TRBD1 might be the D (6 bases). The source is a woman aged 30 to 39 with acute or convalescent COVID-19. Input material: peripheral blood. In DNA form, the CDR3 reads TGTGCCAGCTCGCTCATAACAGGGACCTATGGCTACACCTTC. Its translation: CASSLITGTYGYTF.